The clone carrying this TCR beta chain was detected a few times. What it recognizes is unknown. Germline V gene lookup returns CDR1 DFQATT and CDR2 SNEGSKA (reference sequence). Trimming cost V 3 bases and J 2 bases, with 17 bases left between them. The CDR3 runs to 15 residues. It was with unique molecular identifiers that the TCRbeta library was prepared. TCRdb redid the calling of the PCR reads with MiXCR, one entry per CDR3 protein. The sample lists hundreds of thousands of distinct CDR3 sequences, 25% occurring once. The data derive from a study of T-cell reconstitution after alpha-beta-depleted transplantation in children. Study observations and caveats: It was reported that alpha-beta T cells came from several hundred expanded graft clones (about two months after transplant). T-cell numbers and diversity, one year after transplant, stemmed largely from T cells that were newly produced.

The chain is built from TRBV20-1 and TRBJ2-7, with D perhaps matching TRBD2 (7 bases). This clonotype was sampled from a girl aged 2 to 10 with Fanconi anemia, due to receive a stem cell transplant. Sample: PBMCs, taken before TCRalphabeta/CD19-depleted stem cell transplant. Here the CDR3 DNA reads TGCAGTGCTAGCCCCGTAGGGGGGGTTACCTACGAGCAGTACTTC. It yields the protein CSASPVGGVTYEQYF.